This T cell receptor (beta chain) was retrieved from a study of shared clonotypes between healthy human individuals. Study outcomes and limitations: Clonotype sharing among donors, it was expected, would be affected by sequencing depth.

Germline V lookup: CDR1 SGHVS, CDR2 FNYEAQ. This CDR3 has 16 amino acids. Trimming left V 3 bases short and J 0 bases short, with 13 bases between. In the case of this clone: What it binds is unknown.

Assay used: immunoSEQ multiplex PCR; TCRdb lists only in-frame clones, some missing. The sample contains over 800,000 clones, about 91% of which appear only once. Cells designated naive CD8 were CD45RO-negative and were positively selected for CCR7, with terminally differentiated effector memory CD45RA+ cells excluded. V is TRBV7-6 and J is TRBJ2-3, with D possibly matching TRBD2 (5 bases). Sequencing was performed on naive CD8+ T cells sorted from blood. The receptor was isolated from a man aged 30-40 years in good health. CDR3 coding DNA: TGTGCCAGCAGCTTCCGCCTAGCCGCTAGCACAGATACGCAGTATTTT. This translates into CASSFRLAASTDTQYF.